These 8 T cell receptor beta chains were all obtained from the same sample, sequenced in a study of identifying expanded T cells in peripheral blood. Method: immunoSEQ multiplex PCR; TCRdb's copy keeps in-frame clones and lacks some. The sample has tens of thousands of clones; approximately 88% are singletons. The sequenced sample consisted of blood. Receptors were obtained from a person aged 18 to 75 in good health.

This chain connects TRBV9 to TRBJ2-7; TRBD1 matches 7 bases. The CDR3 loop spans 15 amino acids. Germline-derived CDR1 and CDR2 are SGDLS and YYNGEE. Trimming at V came to 1 base and at J to 7 bases, leaving 11 bases not matched to a gene. For the CDR3, the DNA is TGTGCCAGCAGCGTACAGTCACAGGGGATTAGAGAGCAGTACTTC. Encoded protein: CASSVQSQGIREQYF.

The rearrangement uses TRBV5-8 and TRBJ1-1; D is unclear. Looked up from germline, CDR1 is SGHTS and CDR2 is YDEGEE. Trimming removed 4 bases from V and 1 base from J, with 11 bases in between. The CDR3 runs 14 residues. CDR3 DNA sequence: TGTGCCAGCAGCGGCCGGGCTCGGAACACTGAAGCTTTCTTT. This codes for CASSGRARNTEAFF.

The chain couples TRBV10-2 to TRBJ1-4; 7 bases align to TRBD1. Per the germline V gene, CDR1 is WSHSY and CDR2 is SAAADI. This CDR3 is 13 amino acids long. V dropped 6 bases and J dropped 7; count of bases not matched to a gene: 5. CDR3: CASRKAGGEKLFF. In DNA, the CDR3 is TGCGCCAGCAGAAAGGCAGGGGGTGAAAAACTGTTTTTT.

The J gene is TRBJ1-4, the V gene TRBV11-3; perhaps TRBD1 as D (5 bases). The CDR3 totals 16 residues. Trimming shortened V by 5 bases and J by 7 bases, and 20 bases separated the two germline ends. Looked up from germline, CDR1 is SGHNT and CDR2 is YENEEA. The CDR3 region is CASSDPNGGYGEKLFF. The DNA of the CDR3 is TGTGCCAGCAGCGATCCGAACGGGGGATATGGTGAAAAACTGTTTTTT.

CDR3 DNA: TGTGCCAGCAGCTTAGCTGCCAAGGCGGGAAACATTCAGTACTTC. It specifies CASSLAAKAGNIQYF. The chain employs TRBV11-3 and TRBJ2-4, with a weak D call TRBD2 (5 bases). Deletions cut 1 base from V and 6 bases from J, with 13 bases between. The V gene's germline CDR1 is SGHNT and CDR2 YENEEA. The CDR3 is 15 amino acids.

The V gene is TRBV30, the J gene TRBJ1-6, with D possibly matching TRBD1 (6 bases). The ends were cut back, 0 bases at V and 6 bases at J, with 15 bases in the middle. The CDR3 extends over 16 amino acids. Germline V CDR1 and CDR2: GTSNPN, SVGIG (reference sequence). CDR3 in amino acids: CAWSVGDITLNSPLHF. The CDR3 bases are TGTGCCTGGAGTGTAGGGGACATTACCCTTAATTCACCCCTCCACTTT.

V and J are TRBV5-6 and TRBJ1-4; the D is unclear. Trimming took 5 bases from V and 5 from J, leaving 13 bases between them. The CDR3 spans 14 residues. Per germline, CDR1 SGHDT and CDR2 YYEEEE. CDR3 coding DNA: TGTGCCAGCAGTAGTCGAGCGAGAAATGAAAAACTGTTTTTT. The encoded protein is CASSSRARNEKLFF.

The chain couples TRBV6-1 to TRBJ2-5, with TRBD2 as a possible D gene (6 bases). The germline V gene encodes CDR1 MNHNS and CDR2 SASEGT. V was cut by 5 bases and J by 4 bases, with 11 bases left in between. The CDR3 extends over 13 amino acids. The CDR3: CASSLAGRETQYF. The CDR3 bases are TGTGCCAGCAGTTTGGCGGGGAGAGAGACCCAGTACTTC.